Below, 6 T cell receptor beta chains from the same sample are listed, as sequenced in a study of human T cells and chemical hapten exposure. Each CDR3 protein is one row after TCRdb ran MiXCR on the RACE reads. Here the sample spans tens of thousands of distinct CDR3 sequences, around 9.9% being singletons. Specified time point: patch test 3, about 24 weeks after DPC sensitization. Treatment of the sample: therapeutic diphenylcyclopropenone sensitization with weekly scalp DPC. The sequencing used whole blood, collected in connection with sensitization to the hapten diphenylcyclopropenone (DPC). These receptors all come from a woman aged 25 to 45 with alopecia areata. Some clones in this sample may be carry-over from other donors' samples.

At least ten counts were recorded for this clonotype. V and J are TRBV12-3 or TRBV12-4 and TRBJ1-4; TRBD1 might be the D (6 bases). V gave up 4 bases and J gave up 8 bases, with 11 bases separating them. The length of the CDR3 is 13 residues. CDR3 DNA: TGTGCCAGCAGTTCCGGACAGCAAGAAAAACTGTTTTTT. It translates to CASSSGQQEKLFF.

This clonotype has ten or more counts. The rearrangement joins TRBV27 to TRBJ2-7; no definite D call. The germline V gene encodes CDR1 MNHEY and CDR2 SMNVEV (reference sequence). V was pared by 3 bases and J by 2 bases, with 8 bases between. There are 13 residues in the CDR3. CDR3 sequence: CASSFSSPYEQYF. The CDR3 DNA is TGTGCCAGCAGTTTCTCTTCCCCCTACGAGCAGTACTTC.

This clonotype was recorded many times. The J gene is TRBJ1-3, the V gene TRBV12-3 or TRBV12-4; D is possibly TRBD1 (6 bases). This CDR3 contains 15 residues. The germline V and J ends were trimmed by 5 bases and 3 bases, with 14 bases remaining between them. The CDR3 DNA follows: TGTGCCAGCAGTCCCTACCAGGGGTATGGAAACACCATATATTTT. It is translated as CASSPYQGYGNTIYF.

This clonotype has at least ten counts. The V call is TRBV6-5, the J call TRBJ1-3, with D possibly matching TRBD1 (5 bases). The length of the CDR3 is 14 residues. V was shortened by 4 bases and J by 2 bases, with 9 bases between the two germline ends. CDR1 MNHEY and CDR2 SVGAGI come from the germline V gene. The CDR3 loop is CASSSTGPGNTIYF. Here the CDR3 DNA reads TGTGCCAGCAGTTCAACAGGTCCTGGAAACACCATATATTTT.

This clonotype was observed many times. The V and J genes are TRBV28 and TRBJ1-1; D is unresolved. Germline-derived CDR1 and CDR2 are MDHEN and SYDVKM. The CDR3 is 15 residues long. The ends were cut back, 5 bases at V and 1 base at J, with 14 bases in the middle. DNA for the CDR3: TGTGCCAGCAGTGCTCCACAGCCCCAGAACACTGAAGCTTTCTTT. It yields the protein CASSAPQPQNTEAFF.

This clonotype was seen a few times. This chain links TRBV28 with TRBJ1-6; 7 nucleotides agree with TRBD1. The germline V gene has CDR1 MDHEN and CDR2 SYDVKM. J was trimmed by 8 bases and V by 8 bases; bases with no gene match: 6. This CDR3 has 13 residues. The CDR3 bases are TGTGCCAGCGGTGGGAGGGGGCATTCACCCCTCCACTTT. It encodes CASGGRGHSPLHF.